Detailed here is one T cell receptor beta chain. Antigen unknown. The data were obtained in a study of shared clonotypes between healthy human individuals. Study-wide results and caveats: It was observed that approximately 5% of naive CD4 clonotypes were shared across a handful of donors.

Clones were sequenced by immunoSEQ multiplex PCR, and TCRdb holds only the in-frame ones, with some missing. This table has 2,500,000 or so clones, roughly 93% appearing once. This TCR derives from a man between 18 and 35 years old in good health. Some clones in this sample may be carry-over from other donors' samples. Sequenced: naive CD4+ T cells from PBMCs. Regarding subset: CD45RA+ positively selected.

The CDR3 sequence is CASSVPGGPWGEQFF. As DNA, the CDR3 is TGTGCCAGCAGCGTTCCGGGAGGGCCTTGGGGTGAGCAGTTCTTC. The V gene is TRBV9, the J gene TRBJ2-1; 8 positions agree with TRBD2. The V segment lost 2 bases and the J segment 9 bases; nucleotides outside the gene matches: 10. Germline V gene data show CDR1 as SGDLS and CDR2 as YYNGEE. The CDR3 is made up of 15 amino acids.